Following are 18 T cell receptor beta chains from one sample sequenced in a study of OX40 agonist ivuxolimab in advanced cancers. Sequencing used immunoSEQ multiplex PCR; TCRdb keeps in-frame clones, though not all of them. The sample records over 90,000 clones, approximately 94% being singletons. This specimen consisted of CD4+ or CD8+ T cells sorted from blood, obtained in a trial of the OX40 agonist ivuxolimab. These receptors all come from an adult with an advanced solid tumor such as melanoma, head and neck, liver or kidney cancer.

This sequence joins TRBV9 and TRBJ1-3; D gene uncertain. V lost 0 bases to trimming and J lost 0 bases, with 10 bases between them. This CDR3 is built from 16 residues. Germline values: CDR1 SGDLS, CDR2 YYNGEE. DNA for the CDR3: TGTGCCAGCAGCGTAGGAGGACGAAACTCTGGAAACACCATATATTTT. This codes for CASSVGGRNSGNTIYF.

This CDR3 is CAIMGSSGNTIYF. The CDR3 DNA reads as TGTGCCATCATGGGCTCCTCTGGAAACACCATATATTTT. The V call is TRBV10-3, the J call TRBJ1-3; D is uncertain. The germline gives CDR1 ENHRY, CDR2 SYGVKD. There are 13 residues in the CDR3. V lost 7 bases, J lost 0 bases, and 7 bases lay in between.

As to this clone: At one of its ends the junction is not consistent with the germline gene, which may arise from a read error. V gene TRBV10-3 combines with J gene TRBJ2-5; 9 bases match TRBD1. Per germline, CDR1 ENHRY and CDR2 SYGVKD. The CDR3 runs 14 residues. The DNA for the CDR3 is TGTGCCATCGGGACAGGGAATTCCCAAGAAACCCAGTACTTC. Its translation is CAIGTGNSQETQYF.

DNA for the CDR3: TGTGCCACCAGCGGAAACAGGGGGCTCGCTGAAGCTTTCTTT. As protein: CATSGNRGLAEAFF. The V call is TRBV15, the J call TRBJ1-1; 9 nucleotides match TRBD1. This CDR3 comprises 14 residues. The V gene's germline CDR1 is LNHNV and CDR2 YYDKDF (reference sequence). Germline trimming cut 5 bases from V and 6 bases from J; bases unmatched to any gene: 7.

The chain is built from TRBV6-6 and TRBJ2-7; the D call may be TRBD1 or TRBD2 (5 bases each). The CDR3 has 16 residues. Germline CDR1 reads MNHNY; CDR2 reads SVGAGI (reference sequence). Trimming took 0 bases from V and 0 from J, leaving 12 bases between them. CDR3 bases: TGTGCCAGCAGTTACTCGGGACGCCTGGCCTCCTACGAGCAGTACTTC. Translated, it gives CASSYSGRLASYEQYF.

This clone was observed a few times. The chain uses TRBV11-2 and TRBJ1-1, with D perhaps TRBD1 (6 bases). From germline, CDR1 is SGHAT and CDR2 FQNNGV. V lost 8 bases to trimming and J lost 1 base, with 14 bases between them. CDR3 size: 14 residues. CDR3 amino acids: CASDGGQPNTEAFF. In DNA form, the CDR3 reads TGTGCCAGCGACGGGGGCCAACCGAACACTGAAGCTTTCTTT.

The chain recombines TRBV4-1 with TRBJ2-7; TRBD1 aligns across 8 bases. Germline V CDR1 and CDR2: MGHRA, YSYEKL. CDR3 length: 15 residues. With V trimmed by 6 bases and J by 0 bases, 7 bases remained unmatched. CDR3 in DNA: TGCGCCAGCAGTCACAGGGGGGAGAGCTCCTACGAGCAGTACTTC. It yields the protein CASSHRGESSYEQYF.

The chain uses TRBV2 and TRBJ1-6; 7 positions agree with TRBD1. Germline V gene sequence: CDR1 SNHLY, CDR2 FYNNEI. There are 15 residues in the CDR3. J was trimmed by 7 bases and V by 10 bases; bases with no gene match: 13. This CDR3 reads CANPIDRVGNSPLHF. The DNA of the CDR3 is TGTGCCAACCCGATCGACAGGGTTGGAAATTCACCCCTCCACTTT.

This clone was detected a few times. The V and J genes are TRBV19 and TRBJ2-7, with D perhaps TRBD2 (6 bases). The V gene's germline CDR1 is LNHDA and CDR2 SQIVND (reference sequence). V gave up 2 bases and J gave up 2 bases, with 10 bases separating them. The CDR3 runs 14 residues. The CDR3 bases are TGTGCCAGTAGTATAATGGAGGGTCCCTACGAGCAGTACTTC. Translated, it gives CASSIMEGPYEQYF.

The CDR3 region is CASRWTGTYGYTF. The CDR3 region has the DNA TGTGCCAGCAGGTGGACAGGGACCTATGGCTACACCTTC. The chain carries TRBV28 and TRBJ1-2; TRBD1 agrees at 8 bases. Germline CDR1 MDHEN, CDR2 SYDVKM. The J segment lost 4 bases and the V segment lost 6 bases, leaving 4 bases of the junction unmatched. This CDR3 has 13 residues.

Remarks on this clone: Distinct nucleotide sequences in the sample also encode this CDR3. The chain combines TRBV5-1 with TRBJ2-5; D unclear. Germline values: CDR1 SGHRS, CDR2 YFSETQ. The CDR3 has 11 amino acids. V was cut by 2 bases and J by 5 bases, with 4 bases left in between. DNA of the CDR3: TGCGCCAGCAGCTTAGAGGAGACCCAGTACTTC. Translated: CASSLEETQYF.

The V and J genes are TRBV18 and TRBJ2-2; TRBD1 is a possible D gene (6 bases). The germline V gene encodes CDR1 KGHSH and CDR2 LQKENI. The V end was cut by 0 bases, the J end by 0 bases, with 8 bases between. This CDR3 region has 16 residues. The CDR3, as DNA: TGTGCCAGCTCACCACCGCGACAGGCGAACACCGGGGAGCTGTTTTTT. This sequence encodes CASSPPRQANTGELFF.

The genes are TRBV4-3 and TRBJ2-5, with 7 positions matching TRBD2. Germline V gene sequence: CDR1 LGHNA, CDR2 YSLEER. CDR3 size: 15 residues. Germline trimming cut 1 base from V and 8 bases from J; bases unmatched to any gene: 10. The CDR3 DNA reads as TGCGCCAGCAGCCAAGGGGGGGGGACCCCGGATACCCAGTACTTC. As protein: CASSQGGGTPDTQYF.

This sequence joins TRBV4-3 and TRBJ1-1; D unresolved. CDR1 LGHNA and CDR2 YSLEER come from the germline V gene. V lost 1 base, J lost 1 base, and 10 bases lay in between. CDR3 length: 15 residues. Here the CDR3 DNA reads TGCGCCAGCAGCCAAGGGGCGATATCGAACACTGAAGCTTTCTTT. Residues: CASSQGAISNTEAFF.

The chain couples TRBV4-3 to TRBJ2-1, with D hard to call. The CDR3 covers 16 residues. V lost 1 base, J lost 10 bases, and 20 bases lay in between. CDR1 is LGHNA, CDR2 YSLEER, per germline. Written as DNA, the CDR3 is TGCGCCAGCAGCCAAGTAGGGCGTCTAGGGCTTATGGAGCAGTTCTTC. It codes for CASSQVGRLGLMEQFF.

This chain connects TRBV19 to TRBJ1-2; D gene unclear. The CDR3 extends over 12 amino acids. The germline gives CDR1 LNHDA, CDR2 SQIVND (reference sequence). V was shortened by 3 bases and J by 2 bases, with 4 bases between the two germline ends. DNA of the CDR3: TGTGCCAGTAGTATGTTGAACTATGGCTACACCTTC. Its translation is CASSMLNYGYTF. The full variable domain, in which reference TRBV19 and TRBJ1-2 provide the parts outside the CDR3, is DGGITQSPKYLFRKEGQNVTLSCEQNLNHDAMYWYRQDPGQGLRLIYYSQIVNDFQKGDIAEGYSVSREKKESFPLTVTSAQKNPTAFYLCASSMLNYGYTFGSGTRLTVV.

The chain is built from TRBV6-1 and TRBJ1-2; tentative D call: TRBD1 (6 bases). This CDR3 spans 17 amino acids. Germline CDR1 is MNHNS and CDR2 is SASEGT. V gave up 0 bases and J gave up 4 bases, with 18 bases separating them. In DNA, the CDR3 is TGTGCCAGCAGTGAAGCGCTTCTGGGGGCGAGGAGCTATGGCTACACCTTC. Its translation is CASSEALLGARSYGYTF.

The chain joins TRBV7-7 to TRBJ2-3, with D possibly TRBD2 on 6 matching bases. Germline V gene data show CDR1 as SSHAT and CDR2 as FNYEAQ (reference sequence). Trimming took off 5 bases at V and 6 bases at J, with 27 bases between the two ends. The CDR3 loop spans 18 amino acids. This chain's CDR3 is CASSLLPDSGTPKDTQYF. In DNA, the CDR3 is TGTGCCAGCAGCCTATTACCTGATAGCGGAACCCCCAAGGATACGCAGTATTTT.